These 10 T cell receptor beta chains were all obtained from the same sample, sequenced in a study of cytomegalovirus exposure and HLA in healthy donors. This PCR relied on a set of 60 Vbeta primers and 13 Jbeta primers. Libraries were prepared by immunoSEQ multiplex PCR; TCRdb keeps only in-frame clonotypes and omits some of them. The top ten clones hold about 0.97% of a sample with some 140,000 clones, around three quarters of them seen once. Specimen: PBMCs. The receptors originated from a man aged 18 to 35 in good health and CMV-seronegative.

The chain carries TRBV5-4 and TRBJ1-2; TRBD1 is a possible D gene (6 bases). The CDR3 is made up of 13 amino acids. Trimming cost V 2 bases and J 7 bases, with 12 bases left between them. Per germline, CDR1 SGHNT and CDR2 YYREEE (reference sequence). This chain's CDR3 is CASSLRGTGGYTF. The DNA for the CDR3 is TGTGCCAGCAGCTTAAGGGGGACGGGTGGCTACACCTTC.

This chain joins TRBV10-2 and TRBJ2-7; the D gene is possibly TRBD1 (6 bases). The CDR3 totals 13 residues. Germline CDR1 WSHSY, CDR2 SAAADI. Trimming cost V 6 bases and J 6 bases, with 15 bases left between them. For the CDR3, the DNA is TGCGCCAGCAGCGTATCACAGGGCCTCGAGCAGTACTTC. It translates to CASSVSQGLEQYF.

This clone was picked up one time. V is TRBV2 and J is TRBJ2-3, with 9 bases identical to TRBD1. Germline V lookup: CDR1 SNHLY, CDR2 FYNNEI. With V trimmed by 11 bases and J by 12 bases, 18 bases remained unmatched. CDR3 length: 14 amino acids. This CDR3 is CACGPGQGTRYQYF. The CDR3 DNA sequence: TGTGCCTGCGGGCCGGGACAGGGAACCCGCTACCAGTATTTT.

CDR3 amino acids: CSVFAVGTGAEKLFF. As DNA, the CDR3 is TGCAGCGTTTTCGCCGTTGGGACAGGGGCCGAAAAACTGTTTTTT. V gene TRBV29-1 combines with J gene TRBJ1-4, with 10 positions matching TRBD1. The junction had 11 bases not matched to a gene; V was cut back by 5 bases and J by 8 bases. Germline loops: CDR1 SQVTM, CDR2 ANQGSEA. The CDR3 has 15 amino acids. The variable domain in full, completed from reference TRBV29-1 and TRBJ1-4, reads SAVISQKPSRDICQRGTSLTIQCQVDSQVTMMFWYRQQPGQSLTLIATANQGSEATYESGFVIDKFPISRPNLTFSTLTVSNMSPEDSSIYLCSVFAVGTGAEKLFFGSGTQLSVL.

The CDR3 reads CASSARTGQETQYF. The CDR3 DNA follows: TGTGCCAGCAGCGCCAGGACAGGCCAAGAGACCCAGTACTTC. V and J are TRBV9 and TRBJ2-5; 7 bases fit TRBD1. The CDR3 totals 14 residues. V shed 3 bases and J 1 base; nucleotides not matched to a gene: 3. Per germline, CDR1 SGDLS and CDR2 YYNGEE.

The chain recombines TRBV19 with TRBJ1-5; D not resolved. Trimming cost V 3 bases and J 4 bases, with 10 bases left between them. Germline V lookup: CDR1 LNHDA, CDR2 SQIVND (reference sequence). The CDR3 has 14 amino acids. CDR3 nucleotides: TGTGCCAGTAGTATGCGGTTCGGAAATCAGCCCCAGCATTTT. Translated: CASSMRFGNQPQHF.

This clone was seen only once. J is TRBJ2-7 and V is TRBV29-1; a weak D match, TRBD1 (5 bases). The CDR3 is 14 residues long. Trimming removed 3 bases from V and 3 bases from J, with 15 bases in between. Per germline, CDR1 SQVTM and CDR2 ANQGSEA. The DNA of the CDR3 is TGCAGCGTTGAGATTTTGGGAAGGGGCTACGAGCAGTACTTC. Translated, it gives CSVEILGRGYEQYF.

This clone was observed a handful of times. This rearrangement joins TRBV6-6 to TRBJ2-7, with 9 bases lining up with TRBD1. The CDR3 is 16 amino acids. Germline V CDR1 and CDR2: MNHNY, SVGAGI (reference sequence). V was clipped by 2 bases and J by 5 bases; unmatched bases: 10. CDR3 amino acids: CASSYRRPGTGNEQYF. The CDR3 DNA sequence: TGTGCCAGCAGTTACCGTCGTCCCGGGACAGGGAACGAGCAGTACTTC.

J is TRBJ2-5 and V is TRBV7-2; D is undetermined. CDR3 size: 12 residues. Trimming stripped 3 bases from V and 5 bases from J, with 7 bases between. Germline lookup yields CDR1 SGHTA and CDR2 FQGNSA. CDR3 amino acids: CASSFSSETQYF. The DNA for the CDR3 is TGTGCCAGCAGCTTCAGTTCGGAGACCCAGTACTTC.

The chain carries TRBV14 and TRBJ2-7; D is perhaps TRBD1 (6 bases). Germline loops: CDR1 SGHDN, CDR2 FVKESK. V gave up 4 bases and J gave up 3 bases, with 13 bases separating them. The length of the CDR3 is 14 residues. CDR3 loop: CASSPRGYGYEQYF. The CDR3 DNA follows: TGTGCCAGCAGCCCCAGGGGTTATGGCTACGAGCAGTACTTC.